This TCR beta chain was identified during a study of glioma-infiltrating T cells after dendritic cell vaccination (dated by TCRdb to the mid-2010s). Turning to the overall study: The cohort included 15 or so glioblastoma patients drawn from Phase I and II dendritic cell vaccination trials, of whom 9 were newly diagnosed and 6 had recurrent disease. Tumor-infiltrating lymphocyte content was quantified and tumor and blood repertoires were compared in dendritic cell-vaccinated glioblastoma patients by deep sequencing of TCR beta CDR3 regions. Three intradermal dendritic cell vaccine injections were administered to patients at biweekly intervals in the arm below the axilla. Patients received autologous tumor lysate-pulsed dendritic cell vaccination between 2003 and 2012. The vaccine consisted of monocyte-derived dendritic cells cultured approximately 7 days with IL-4 and GM-CSF, then pulsed overnight with autologous tumor lysate. TCR sequencing metrics, including TIL content and tumor-blood repertoire overlap, were correlated with survival after dendritic cell vaccination. What the work shows at the level of the full study, not this receptor alone: The TCR overlap response model with three groups was called speculative and said to need prospective validation. The cohort was small and heterogeneous, with few patients having full blood and tumor sets and even fewer initial-recurrent tumor pairs. After dendritic cell vaccination, a higher estimated pretreatment TIL content predicted longer time to progression and longer overall survival. TCR clonality showed no direct relationship with survival, which suggests that a diverse polyclonal response may be important.

Patients were selected for having adequate residual fresh-frozen tumor tissue and more than two years of available survival data. None of the glioblastoma patients carried an isocitrate dehydrogenase mutation, although molecular status otherwise varied. PBMC were collected before vaccination, two weeks after the third vaccination, and at tumor progression if progression occurred. Genomic DNA was extracted with the Qiagen DNeasy Blood extraction Kit. About this clone itself: What antigen it recognizes has not been identified. The input lacks base qualities; no much larger clone sits a single base away.

Using the immunoSEQ assay, TCRB CDR3 regions were amplified from approximately 2.1 micrograms of genomic DNA, or from all available DNA when less than that was on hand. The multiplex PCR employed 60 forward primers targeting TCR V beta segments and 13 reverse primers targeting J beta segments. To estimate the number of reads per starting template, synthetic control templates were added to each sample at limiting dilution. The Illumina HiSeq System generated 87 bp sequencing reads. The authors' pipeline ran thus. To remove PCR and sequencing errors, closely related sequences were merged with a nearest neighbor algorithm. TCR overlap was defined as the percentage of unique tumor TCR beta sequences that were also found in the peripheral blood of the same patient. TCRdb carries this immuneACCESS record with in-frame sequences only. Its versions omit some clonotypes, under half of them owing to an unresolved V gene in the studies checked, with the rest unexplained. D and trimming were read from the DNA, whereas the V and J calls and clone size are those reported in that table. The sample table contains 93,000 or so clones; only one count was recorded for about 80% of them. The ten largest account for roughly 5.7% of the sample.

There are 12 amino acids in the CDR3, from cysteine to phenylalanine inclusive. Here the CDR3 DNA is all that survives: 36 bases in frame from base 1. As encoded in the germline V gene, CDR1 is SNHLY while CDR2 is FYNNEI. Between the V and J ends, shortened by 6 bases and 5 bases respectively, the junction contains 10 bases. The chain links TRBV2 with TRBJ1-2, with no reliable assignment of the D segment. The sequences come from blood, collected before dendritic cell vaccination. The source is a human donor with glioblastoma. The CDR3 region: CASSAGDYGYTF. The DNA sequence is as follows: TGTGCCAGCAGCGCCGGAGATTATGGCTACACCTTC.